This entry is about one T cell receptor (beta chain). Antigen: not known. A sample-barcoded 5' primer and a J-beta primer mix were used in a second PCR of roughly 7 to 11 cycles. A single record per CDR3 protein comes from TCRdb applying MiXCR to the 5' RACE reads. Altogether 500,000 to 600,000 distinct CDR3 sequences are present, 25% to 30% being singletons, with the ten largest covering approximately 17%. These data come from a study of blood T cells in healthy people across ages. Study as a whole: For every two T cells, template switching captured about one barcoded beta molecule.

Study results and caveats: Per million T cells, TCR beta diversity dropped about linearly as age rose.

CDR1 is MNHNY and CDR2 is SVGAGI in the germline V gene (reference sequence). V lost 6 bases and J lost 8, with 16 bases in between. The CDR3 totals 14 residues. This TCR was sampled from a woman in her 70s in good health. Material: blood. V gene TRBV6-6 combines with J gene TRBJ1-4, with a possible D match to TRBD1 (6 bases). The CDR3 bases are TGTGCCAGCAGGAGAGACAGGAACACCGAAAAACTGTTTTTT. It encodes CASRRDRNTEKLFF.